Each of the 21 T cell receptor beta chains below was sequenced from the same sample in a study of immune cell composition in non-small cell lung cancer (dated by TCRdb to 2016 to 2017). Library generation was performed with the immunoSEQ multiplex PCR assay. Drawn from immuneACCESS, this table holds only the in-frame rearrangements with V and J called that TCRdb kept. Clones are partly lost; checked studies trace under half to an unresolved V gene and leave the rest unexplained. The sample includes 3,500 or so clones, with over 60% observed a single time. About a tenth of the sample comes from the top ten. Normal lung samples came from the same patient and consisted of non-adjacent lung tissue collected as far from the tumour as possible, at a distance of at least 3 cm. The material sequenced was non-adjacent lung tissue. Source of these receptors: a human donor with non-small cell lung cancer.

The chain recombines TRBV19 with TRBJ2-5; 7 nucleotides align to TRBD2. This CDR3 has 14 amino acids. The trim removed 10 bases at V and 4 bases at J, leaving 12 bases unmatched. The germline gives CDR1 LNHDA, CDR2 SQIVND (reference sequence). Here the CDR3 DNA reads TGTGCCACAAGAAAGCCTAGCGGCTCAGAGACCCAGTACTTC. Residues: CATRKPSGSETQYF.

The genes are TRBV18 and TRBJ2-7; possible D gene TRBD1, 6 bases. The CDR3 extends over 13 amino acids. Germline CDR1 and CDR2: KGHSH and LQKENI. Deletions cut 3 bases from V and 0 bases from J, with 6 bases between. The DNA for the CDR3 is TGTGCCAGCTCACCGGGACACTCCTACGAGCAGTACTTC. Translated, it gives CASSPGHSYEQYF.

The rearrangement uses TRBV7-8 and TRBJ2-1; D ambiguous. V was trimmed by 2 bases and J by 0 bases, leaving 11 bases between them. The CDR3 is made up of 16 amino acids. Looked up from germline, CDR1 is SGHVS and CDR2 is FQNEAQ. The CDR3 loop is CASSLLGGLSYNEQFF. The DNA of the CDR3 is TGTGCCAGCAGCTTACTTGGCGGCCTCTCCTACAATGAGCAGTTCTTC. The whole variable domain, filled in from reference TRBV7-8 and TRBJ2-1, reads GAGVSQSPRYKVAKRGQDVALRCDPISGHVSLFWYQQALGQGPEFLTYFQNEAQLDKSGLPSDRFFAERPEGSVSTLKIQRTQQEDSAVYLCASSLLGGLSYNEQFFGPGTRLTVL.

Only one count was recorded for this clone. The chain links TRBV9 to TRBJ1-1, with 10 nucleotides matching TRBD1. The J segment lost 6 bases and the V segment lost 4 bases, leaving 3 bases of the junction unmatched. CDR3 length: 13 residues. Germline V gene sequence: CDR1 SGDLS, CDR2 YYNGEE. The DNA of the CDR3 is TGTGCCAGCAGCCCCGGGACAGGGGCTGAAGCTTTCTTT. Translating it yields CASSPGTGAEAFF.

J is TRBJ2-7 and V is TRBV7-9; 11 bases align to TRBD2. The length of the CDR3 is 16 residues. Germline CDR1 and CDR2: SEHNR and FQNEAQ (reference sequence). The ends lost 6 bases at V and 3 bases at J; junction bases unmatched: 10. Written as DNA, the CDR3 is TGTGCCAGCAGGCCTCTAGCGGGAGGTACCTTCTACGAGCAGTACTTC. Amino acid sequence: CASRPLAGGTFYEQYF.

A single count supports this clone. The chain uses TRBV7-3 and TRBJ1-1; D ambiguous. The CDR3 runs 13 residues. CDR1 SGHTA and CDR2 FQGTGA come from the germline V gene. Trimming took 6 bases from V and 3 from J, leaving 11 bases between them. CDR3 nucleotide sequence: TGTGCCAGCAGGACCGATTGGCACACTGAAGCTTTCTTT. Translating gives CASRTDWHTEAFF.

This chain uses TRBV11-3 with TRBJ2-5, with D unclear. Trimming stripped 4 bases from V and 2 bases from J, with 14 bases between. The CDR3 is 15 residues long. Germline lookup yields CDR1 SGHNT and CDR2 YENEEA. The DNA for the CDR3 is TGTGCCAGCAGCTCCGGTGCGGATAGGCAAGAGACCCAGTACTTC. This gives the protein CASSSGADRQETQYF.

The CDR3 loop is CASQRGSSGRPWETQYF. The CDR3 bases are TGTGCCAGCCAACGAGGGAGTAGCGGGAGGCCGTGGGAGACCCAGTACTTC. J is TRBJ2-5 and V is TRBV13; 10 bases match TRBD2. After removal of 8 bases from V and 5 bases from J, the junction contained 17 bases not matched to a gene. This CDR3 spans 17 amino acids. Germline V gives CDR1 PRHDT, CDR2 FYEKMQ (reference sequence).

The CDR3 here is CASSFLGTQYF. For the CDR3, the DNA is TGTGCCAGCAGTTTTTTAGGTACGCAGTATTTT. This chain joins TRBV6-5 and TRBJ2-3, with D unresolved. Trimming took 4 bases from V and 8 from J, leaving 7 bases between them. CDR1 MNHEY and CDR2 SVGAGI come from the germline V gene. This CDR3 is 11 amino acids long.

The chain carries TRBV2 and TRBJ1-2; no firm D call. CDR3 length equals 11 residues. V lost 8 bases, J lost 8 bases, and 12 bases lay in between. Germline lookup yields CDR1 SNHLY and CDR2 FYNNEI. The CDR3 loop reads CASRAGWGYTF. The CDR3 nucleotides are TGTGCCAGCCGGGCAGGCTGGGGCTACACCTTC.

This rearrangement joins TRBV4-1 to TRBJ1-2; D gene ambiguous. The CDR3 runs 15 residues. CDR1 and CDR2 from the germline V gene are MGHRA and YSYEKL. The germline V and J ends were trimmed by 0 bases and 4 bases, with 12 bases remaining between them. The CDR3 sequence is CASSQDLSYSYGYTF. CDR3 nucleotides: TGCGCCAGCAGCCAAGATCTTTCCTACAGCTATGGCTACACCTTC.

The chain carries TRBV4-2 and TRBJ2-6, with TRBD2 matching 10 bases. With V trimmed by 2 bases and J by 0 bases, 7 bases remained unmatched. The germline gives CDR1 LGHNA, CDR2 YNFKEQ. This CDR3 is 19 amino acids long. As DNA, the CDR3 is TGTGCCAGCAGCCAACAGAGGACTAGCGGTACCTCTGGGGCCAACGTCCTGACTTTC. Protein product: CASSQQRTSGTSGANVLTF.

This rearrangement joins TRBV6-1 to TRBJ2-4, with no clear D. Looked up from germline, CDR1 is MNHNS and CDR2 is SASEGT. The CDR3 consists of 16 residues. The V and J ends lost 1 base and 0 bases respectively, with 10 bases between them. This chain's CDR3 is CASSEGPPIAKNIQYF. CDR3 coding DNA: TGTGCCAGCAGTGAAGGACCCCCAATAGCCAAAAACATTCAGTACTTC.

This clone was detected once. For the CDR3, the DNA is TGTGCCAGCAGTTTGGGGGGTGACACCAGGAATCAGCCCCAGCATTTT. Protein: CASSLGGDTRNQPQHF. This chain connects TRBV7-2 to TRBJ1-5; tentatively, D is TRBD1 (5 bases). Between the trimmed V and J ends, which lost 6 bases and 4 bases, there was a span of 19 bases. The CDR3 length is 16 residues. Germline CDR1 reads SGHTA; CDR2 reads FQGNSA.

This clone was seen a handful of times. V is TRBV2 and J is TRBJ2-2; 7 nucleotides agree with TRBD1. CDR3 length: 15 residues. Germline CDR1 reads SNHLY; CDR2 reads FYNNEI. J was trimmed by 7 bases and V by 3 bases; bases with no gene match: 8. The CDR3: CASSEKGAAVGELFF. DNA of the CDR3: TGTGCCAGCAGTGAGAAGGGGGCGGCAGTCGGGGAGCTGTTTTTT.

This clone is judged large. V gene TRBV15 combines with J gene TRBJ1-4; 11 bases align to TRBD1. The V gene end was trimmed by 2 bases and the J gene end by 10 bases; junction bases not matched to a gene: 6. The germline gives CDR1 LNHNV, CDR2 YYDKDF (reference sequence). The CDR3 loop spans 15 amino acids. The CDR3: CATSRSGQGAGKLFF. CDR3 DNA sequence: TGTGCCACCAGCAGATCTGGACAGGGGGCTGGAAAACTGTTTTTT.

The V call is TRBV30, the J call TRBJ2-4, with TRBD1 as a possible D gene (5 bases). V was cut by 0 bases and J by 1 base, with 16 bases left in between. The CDR3 has 17 residues. CDR1 is GTSNPN and CDR2 is SVGIG in the germline V gene (reference sequence). CDR3 protein: CAWSVQATGEAKNIQYF. In nucleotides, the CDR3 is TGTGCCTGGAGTGTACAGGCCACAGGAGAGGCCAAAAACATTCAGTACTTC.

The genes are TRBV6-4 and TRBJ2-1; TRBD2 agrees at 8 bases. V lost 0 bases to trimming and J lost 3 bases; unmatched junction nucleotides: 4. Germline V CDR1 and CDR2: MRHNA, SNTAGT. The CDR3 has 16 amino acids. CDR3 coding DNA: TGTGCCAGCAGTGACTCGAGTAGCGGGGACTACAATGAGCAGTTCTTC. It yields the protein CASSDSSSGDYNEQFF.

There are a few counts of this clone. The chain combines TRBV19 with TRBJ2-5; 9 nucleotides line up with TRBD2. Trimming took 3 bases from V and 5 from J; bases not matched to a gene: 7. CDR3 size: 15 residues. Germline lookup yields CDR1 LNHDA and CDR2 SQIVND (reference sequence). The CDR3 DNA follows: TGTGCCAGTAGTATCCTAGCGGGGTCCGAGGAGACCCAGTACTTC. This gives the protein CASSILAGSEETQYF.

This chain uses TRBV7-9 with TRBJ2-7, with a tentative D call TRBD1 (5 bases). From germline, CDR1 is SEHNR and CDR2 FQNEAQ (reference sequence). There are 15 residues in the CDR3. The germline V and J ends were trimmed by 3 bases and 2 bases, with 14 bases remaining between them. DNA of the CDR3: TGTGCCAGCAGCTTGGACGCAGGGATCCCCTACGAGCAGTACTTC. Translating it yields CASSLDAGIPYEQYF.

This chain links TRBV28 with TRBJ2-1; no reliable D call. CDR1 is MDHEN and CDR2 is SYDVKM in the germline V gene. V gave up 2 bases and J gave up 0 bases, with 5 bases separating them. This CDR3 spans 14 amino acids. The CDR3 loop reads CASSLPSSYNEQFF. The DNA for the CDR3 is TGTGCCAGCAGTTTACCCAGCTCCTACAATGAGCAGTTCTTC. Based on the CDR3 plus reference TRBV28 and TRBJ2-1, the full variable domain is DVKVTQSSRYLVKRTGEKVFLECVQDMDHENMFWYRQDPGLGLRLIYFSYDVKMKEKGDIPEGYSVSREKKERFSLILESASTNQTSMYLCASSLPSSYNEQFFGPGTRLTVL.